This T cell receptor (beta chain) is drawn from a study of blood T cell repertoires in COVID-19. This table comes from immunoSEQ multiplex PCR, and its TCRdb copy is limited to in-frame clones, with some not included. The profile shows a few hundred thousand clones, roughly 85% of them singletons. This CDR3 has 13 amino acids. Looked up from germline, CDR1 is SQVTM and CDR2 is ANQGSEA. V shed 6 bases, J shed 5 bases, and the junction held 8 bases outside the gene matches. Sample: peripheral blood. This TCR came from a young woman with acute or convalescent COVID-19. The J gene is TRBJ1-2, the V gene TRBV29-1, with 8 bases lining up with TRBD1. The chain's CDR3 is CSVQDRGGYGYTF. CDR3 nucleotide sequence: TGCAGCGTCCAAGACAGGGGAGGATATGGCTACACCTTC.